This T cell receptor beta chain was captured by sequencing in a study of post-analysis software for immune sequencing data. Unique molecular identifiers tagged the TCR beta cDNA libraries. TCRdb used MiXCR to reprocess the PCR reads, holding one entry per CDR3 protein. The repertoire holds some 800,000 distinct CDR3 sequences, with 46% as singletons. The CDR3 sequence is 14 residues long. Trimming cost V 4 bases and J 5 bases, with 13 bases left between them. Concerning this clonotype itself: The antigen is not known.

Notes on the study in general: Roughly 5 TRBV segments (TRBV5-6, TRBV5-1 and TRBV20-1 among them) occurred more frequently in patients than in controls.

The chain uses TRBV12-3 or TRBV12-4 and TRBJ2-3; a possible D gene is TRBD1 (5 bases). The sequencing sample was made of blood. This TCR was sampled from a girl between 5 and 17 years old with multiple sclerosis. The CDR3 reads CASSSGQRGDTQYF. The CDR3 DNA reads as TGTGCCAGCAGTTCCGGACAACGAGGAGATACGCAGTATTTT.